This TCR beta chain was profiled in a study of blood T cell repertoires in COVID-19. Background on the study: The cDNA or gDNA used as material had been derived from T cells, B-cell-depleted T cells, or PBMCs.

Repertoires were generated with immunoSEQ multiplex PCR, while TCRdb's copy carries only in-frame clones and drops some. In the table there are some 47,000 clones, roughly four fifths of which are singletons. V gave up 1 base and J gave up 5 bases, with 17 bases separating them. The CDR3 runs 16 residues. Germline V gene data show CDR1 as MGHRA and CDR2 as YSYEKL. Sequences were obtained from peripheral blood. The genes are TRBV4-1 and TRBJ1-1; D is perhaps TRBD1 (5 bases). This sequence originates from a human donor in a cohort sampled during active COVID-19. The CDR3 sequence is CASSQGPGRVGTEAFF. In DNA, the CDR3 is TGCGCCAGCAGCCAAGGTCCAGGGAGGGTGGGGACTGAAGCTTTCTTT.